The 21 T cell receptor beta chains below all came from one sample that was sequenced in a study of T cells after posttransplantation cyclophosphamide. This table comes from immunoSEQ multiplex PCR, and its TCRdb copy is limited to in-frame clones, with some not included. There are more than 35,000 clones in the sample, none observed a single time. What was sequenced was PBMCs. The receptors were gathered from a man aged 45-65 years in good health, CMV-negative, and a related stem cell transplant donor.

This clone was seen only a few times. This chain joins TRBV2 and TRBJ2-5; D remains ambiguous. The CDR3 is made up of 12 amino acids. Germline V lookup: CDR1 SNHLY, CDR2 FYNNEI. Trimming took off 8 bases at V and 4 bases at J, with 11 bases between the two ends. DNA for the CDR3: TGTGCCAGCCGAGAAGGTCGAGAGACCCAGTACTTC. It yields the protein CASREGRETQYF.

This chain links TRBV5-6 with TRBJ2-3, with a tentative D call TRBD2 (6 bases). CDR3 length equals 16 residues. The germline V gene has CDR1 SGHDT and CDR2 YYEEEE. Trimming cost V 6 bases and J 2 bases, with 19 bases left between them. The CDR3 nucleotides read TGTGCCAGCACCCACTGGCGGGGTGAACACACAGATACGCAGTATTTT. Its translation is CASTHWRGEHTDTQYF.

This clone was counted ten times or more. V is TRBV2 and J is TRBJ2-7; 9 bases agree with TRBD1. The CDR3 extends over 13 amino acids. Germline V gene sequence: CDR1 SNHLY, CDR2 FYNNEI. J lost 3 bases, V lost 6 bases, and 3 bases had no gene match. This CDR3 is CASRDRGYYEQYF. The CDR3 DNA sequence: TGTGCCAGCAGGGACAGGGGCTACTACGAGCAGTACTTC.

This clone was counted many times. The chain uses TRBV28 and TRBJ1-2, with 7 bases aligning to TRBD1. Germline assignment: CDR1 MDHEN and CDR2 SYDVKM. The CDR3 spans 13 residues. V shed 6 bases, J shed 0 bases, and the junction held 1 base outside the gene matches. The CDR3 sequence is CASRTGPNYGYTF. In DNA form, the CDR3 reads TGTGCCAGCAGGACAGGGCCTAACTATGGCTACACCTTC.

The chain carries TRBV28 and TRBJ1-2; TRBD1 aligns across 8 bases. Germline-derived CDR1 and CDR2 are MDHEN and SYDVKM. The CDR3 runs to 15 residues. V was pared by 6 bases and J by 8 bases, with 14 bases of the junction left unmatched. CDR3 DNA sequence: TGTGCCAGCAGGTATCCCCCCGGGACAGGACAAGGCTACACCTTC. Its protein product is CASRYPPGTGQGYTF.

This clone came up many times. The CDR3 DNA follows: TGTGCCAGCAGCTTAGATGGGGGGGAGAATCAGCCCCAGCATTTT. It encodes CASSLDGGENQPQHF. This chain connects TRBV11-2 to TRBJ1-5, with D tentatively TRBD1 (5 bases). This CDR3 has 15 amino acids. V lost 0 bases and J 4 bases, leaving 10 bases between the germline ends. From germline, CDR1 is SGHAT and CDR2 FQNNGV.

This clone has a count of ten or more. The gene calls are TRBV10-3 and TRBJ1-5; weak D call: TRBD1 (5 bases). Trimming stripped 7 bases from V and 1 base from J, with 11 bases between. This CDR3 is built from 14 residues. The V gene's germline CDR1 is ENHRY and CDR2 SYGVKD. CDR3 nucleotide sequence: TGTGCCATCAACCCAGGGTCAAGCAATCAGCCCCAGCATTTT. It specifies CAINPGSSNQPQHF.

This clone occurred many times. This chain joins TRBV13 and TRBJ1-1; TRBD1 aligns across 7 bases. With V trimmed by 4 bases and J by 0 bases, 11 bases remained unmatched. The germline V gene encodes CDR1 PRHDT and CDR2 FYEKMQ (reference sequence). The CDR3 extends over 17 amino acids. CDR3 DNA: TGTGCCAGCAGCTGCGAAGCTTTGACAGGGATGAACACTGAAGCTTTCTTT. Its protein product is CASSCEALTGMNTEAFF. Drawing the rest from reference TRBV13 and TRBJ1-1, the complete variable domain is AAGVIQSPRHLIKEKRETATLKCYPIPRHDTVYWYQQGPGQDPQFLISFYEKMQSDKGSIPDRFSAQQFSDYHSELNMSSLELGDSALYFCASSCEALTGMNTEAFFGQGTRLTVV.

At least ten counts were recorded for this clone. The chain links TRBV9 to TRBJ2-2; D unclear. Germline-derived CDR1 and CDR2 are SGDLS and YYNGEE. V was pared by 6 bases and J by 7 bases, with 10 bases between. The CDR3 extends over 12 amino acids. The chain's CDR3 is CASTHQNGELFF. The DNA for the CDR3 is TGTGCCAGCACCCACCAGAACGGGGAGCTGTTTTTT.

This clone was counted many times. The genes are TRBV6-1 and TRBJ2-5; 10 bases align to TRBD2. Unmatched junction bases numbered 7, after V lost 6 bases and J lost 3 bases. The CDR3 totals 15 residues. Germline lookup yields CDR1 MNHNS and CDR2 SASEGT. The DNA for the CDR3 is TGTGCCAGCAGCCAAGGACTAGCGGTAAAAGAGACCCAGTACTTC. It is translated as CASSQGLAVKETQYF.

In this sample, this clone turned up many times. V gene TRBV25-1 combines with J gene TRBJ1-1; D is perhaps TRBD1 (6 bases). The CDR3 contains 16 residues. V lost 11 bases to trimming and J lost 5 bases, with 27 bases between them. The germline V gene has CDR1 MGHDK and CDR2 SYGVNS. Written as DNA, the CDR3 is TGTGCCCGCATCGGGGGGCCAGGGGATGGAGGGACTGAAGCTTTCTTT. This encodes CARIGGPGDGGTEAFF.

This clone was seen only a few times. The CDR3 loop is CASSLGAGITYEQYF. CDR3 in DNA: TGTGCCAGCAGCTTAGGGGCCGGAATAACCTACGAGCAGTACTTC. This chain connects TRBV7-6 to TRBJ2-5; unclear D gene. Matching the DNA end better, TRBJ2-7 makes the J call doubtful. The CDR3 extends over 15 amino acids. The germline V gene encodes CDR1 SGHVS and CDR2 FNYEAQ.

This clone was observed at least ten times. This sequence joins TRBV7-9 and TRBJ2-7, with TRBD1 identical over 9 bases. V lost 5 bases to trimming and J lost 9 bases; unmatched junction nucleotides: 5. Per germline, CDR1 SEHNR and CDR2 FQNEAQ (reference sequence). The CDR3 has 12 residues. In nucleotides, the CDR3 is TGTGCCAGCAGCCAACAGGGGGCCGGGCAGTACTTC. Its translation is CASSQQGAGQYF.

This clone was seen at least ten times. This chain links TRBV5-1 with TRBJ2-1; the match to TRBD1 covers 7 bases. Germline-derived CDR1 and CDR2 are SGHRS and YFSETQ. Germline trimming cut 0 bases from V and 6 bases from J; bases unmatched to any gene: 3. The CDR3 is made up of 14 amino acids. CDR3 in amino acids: CASSLARTGNEQFF. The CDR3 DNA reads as TGCGCCAGCAGCTTGGCAAGGACAGGCAATGAGCAGTTCTTC.

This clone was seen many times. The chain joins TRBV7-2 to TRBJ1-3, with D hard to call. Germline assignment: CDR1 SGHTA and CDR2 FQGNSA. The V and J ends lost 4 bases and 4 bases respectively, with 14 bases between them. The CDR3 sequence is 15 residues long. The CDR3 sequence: CASSYWSGRGNTIYF. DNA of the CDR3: TGTGCCAGCAGCTATTGGTCGGGAAGAGGAAACACCATATATTTT. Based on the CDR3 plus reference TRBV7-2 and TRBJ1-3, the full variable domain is GAGVSQSPSNKVTEKGKDVELRCDPISGHTALYWYRQSLGQGLEFLIYFQGNSAPDKSGLPSDRFSAERTGGSVSTLTIQRTQQEDSAVYLCASSYWSGRGNTIYFGEGSWLTVV.

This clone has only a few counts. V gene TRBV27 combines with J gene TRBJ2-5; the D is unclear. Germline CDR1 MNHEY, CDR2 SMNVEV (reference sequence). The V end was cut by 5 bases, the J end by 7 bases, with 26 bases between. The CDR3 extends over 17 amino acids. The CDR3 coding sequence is TGTGCCAGCAGTCTCCGTTCTAACGGTAGAGTTCCCGGGACCCAGTACTTC. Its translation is CASSLRSNGRVPGTQYF.

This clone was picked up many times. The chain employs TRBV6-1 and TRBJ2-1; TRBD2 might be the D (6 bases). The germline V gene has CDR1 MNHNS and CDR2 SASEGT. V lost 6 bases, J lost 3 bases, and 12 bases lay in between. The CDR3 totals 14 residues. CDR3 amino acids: CASSPSGLYNEQFF. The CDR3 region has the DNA TGTGCCAGCAGCCCAAGCGGGCTCTACAATGAGCAGTTCTTC.

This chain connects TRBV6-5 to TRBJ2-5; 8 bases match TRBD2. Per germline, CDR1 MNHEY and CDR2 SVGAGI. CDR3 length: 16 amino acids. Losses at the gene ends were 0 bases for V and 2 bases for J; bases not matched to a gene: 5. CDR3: CASSYSRASGQETQYF. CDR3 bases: TGTGCCAGCAGTTACTCCCGGGCTAGCGGGCAAGAGACCCAGTACTTC.

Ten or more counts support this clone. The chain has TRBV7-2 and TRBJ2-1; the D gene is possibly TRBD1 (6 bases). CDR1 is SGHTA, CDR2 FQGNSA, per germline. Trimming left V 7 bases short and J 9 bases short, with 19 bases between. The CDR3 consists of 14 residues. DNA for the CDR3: TGTGCCAGCACCCTGGGGGCCCAGAAGGGTGAGCAGTTCTTC. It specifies CASTLGAQKGEQFF. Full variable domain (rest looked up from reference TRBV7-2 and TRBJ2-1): GAGVSQSPSNKVTEKGKDVELRCDPISGHTALYWYRQSLGQGLEFLIYFQGNSAPDKSGLPSDRFSAERTGGSVSTLTIQRTQQEDSAVYLCASTLGAQKGEQFFGPGTRLTVL.

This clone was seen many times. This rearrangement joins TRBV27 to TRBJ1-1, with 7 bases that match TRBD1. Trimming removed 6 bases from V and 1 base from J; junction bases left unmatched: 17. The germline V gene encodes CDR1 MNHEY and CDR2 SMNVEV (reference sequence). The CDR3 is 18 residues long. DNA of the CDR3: TGTGCCAGCAGAGGACAACGGATCCTCAGGGACAGGAACACTGAAGCTTTCTTT. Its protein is CASRGQRILRDRNTEAFF.

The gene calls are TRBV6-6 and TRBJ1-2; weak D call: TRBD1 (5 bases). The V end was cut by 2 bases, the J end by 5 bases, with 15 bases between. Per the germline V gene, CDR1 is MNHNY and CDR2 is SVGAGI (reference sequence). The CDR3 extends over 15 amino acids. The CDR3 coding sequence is TGTGCCAGCAGTTACAGTCAGGGTTTTGGTTATGGCTACACCTTC. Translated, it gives CASSYSQGFGYGYTF.